Below, 27 T cell receptor beta chains from the same sample are listed, as sequenced in a study of blood T cells in healthy people across ages. PCR was performed a second time for about 7 to 11 cycles using a sample-barcoded 5' primer and a J-beta primer mix. TCRdb used MiXCR to reprocess the 5' RACE reads, holding one entry per CDR3 protein. The data contain some 890,000 distinct CDR3 sequences, 25% to 35% of them singletons. The sample was also reused in another study, on T cells of mothers and their children.

Sequenced: blood. The receptors come from a woman between 40 and 50 years old in good health.

This clonotype appeared a few times. This rearrangement joins TRBV6-1 to TRBJ2-1; D possibly corresponds to TRBD1 (7 bases). Trimming pared 8 bases from V and 9 bases from J, leaving 17 bases between. The germline V gene has CDR1 MNHNS and CDR2 SASEGT. CDR3 size: 13 residues. The CDR3 DNA is TGTGCCAGCGCAGGGGGGTTCTTAGGTGAGCAGTTCTTC. It specifies CASAGGFLGEQFF.

For this clonotype: Mismatch with germline at one junction end may stem from a read error. The V and J genes are TRBV24-1 and TRBJ1-2, with a possible D match to TRBD1 (6 bases). Germline V gene sequence: CDR1 KGHDR, CDR2 SFDVKD. The CDR3 runs to 13 residues. CDR3 DNA sequence: TGTGCCACCAGTGATACAGGGTTGTATGTCTACACCTTC. This encodes CATSDTGLYVYTF.

This clonotype was detected ten times or more. The CDR3 DNA follows: TGTGCCTGCCAAAAAGCGGGGGGGAGGGAGACCCAGTACTTC. This gives the protein CACQKAGGRETQYF. The chain links TRBV7-2 to TRBJ2-5; 10 bases are shared with TRBD2. CDR3 length: 14 amino acids. The V gene's germline CDR1 is SGHTA and CDR2 FQGNSA. The trim removed 11 bases at V and 5 bases at J, leaving 11 bases unmatched.

The rearrangement uses TRBV14 and TRBJ2-7; no clear D. V was cut by 3 bases and J by 7 bases, with 13 bases left in between. The CDR3 is 13 residues long. Looked up from germline, CDR1 is SGHDN and CDR2 is FVKESK. Written as DNA, the CDR3 is TGTGCCAGCAGCCAGCAGTGGAAGTGGGAGCAGTACTTC. Amino acid sequence: CASSQQWKWEQYF.

This clonotype turned up a few times. The chain recombines TRBV10-3 with TRBJ1-5; TRBD1 matches at 8 bases. Germline assignment: CDR1 ENHRY and CDR2 SYGVKD. The CDR3 runs 14 residues. V gave up 4 bases and J gave up 4 bases; unmatched junction bases: 3. The CDR3 loop reads CAISADRGNQPQHF. CDR3 sequence (DNA): TGTGCCATCAGTGCCGACAGGGGAAATCAGCCCCAGCATTTT.

The chain has TRBV6-1 and TRBJ2-2; D call uncertain. Germline V gene lookup returns CDR1 MNHNS and CDR2 SASEGT. CDR3 length: 13 residues. V gave up 2 bases and J gave up 5 bases, with 6 bases separating them. The DNA for the CDR3 is TGTGCCAGCAGTGAATCGGAGACCGGGGAGCTGTTTTTT. Residues: CASSESETGELFF.

V and J are TRBV12-3 or TRBV12-4 and TRBJ1-6; 9 bases agree with TRBD1. The CDR3 is made up of 15 amino acids. The ends lost 5 bases at V and 7 bases at J; junction bases unmatched: 6. CDR3 nucleotides: TGTGCCAGCAGTCCCGGGACAGGGAAGAATTCACCCCTCCACTTT. It is translated as CASSPGTGKNSPLHF.

V and J are TRBV20-1 and TRBJ1-1, with 7 bases matching TRBD1. The CDR3 has 17 residues. Germline values: CDR1 DFQATT, CDR2 SNEGSKA (reference sequence). Germline trimming cut 0 bases from V and 1 base from J; bases unmatched to any gene: 11. CDR3 sequence: CSARDYLIGTENTEAFF. The CDR3, as DNA: TGCAGTGCTAGAGATTATCTTATCGGGACAGAGAACACTGAAGCTTTCTTT.

The sample holds many counts of this clonotype. The genes are TRBV28 and TRBJ2-7; weak D call: TRBD2 (7 bases). The V gene's germline CDR1 is MDHEN and CDR2 SYDVKM. Trimming removed 1 base from V and 0 bases from J, with 13 bases in between. The CDR3 is made up of 16 amino acids. This CDR3 reads CASSLSGGGPSYEQYF. The CDR3 DNA reads TGTGCCAGCAGTTTATCGGGGGGCGGGCCCTCCTACGAGCAGTACTTC.

The sample holds a few counts of this clonotype. This chain uses TRBV12-3 or TRBV12-4 with TRBJ1-1; D may be TRBD1 (5 bases). V lost 6 bases and J lost 0, with 17 bases in between. This CDR3 has 16 residues. The CDR3 loop reads CASRRGTVSLNTEAFF. CDR3 DNA sequence: TGTGCCAGCAGACGCGGGACGGTCAGCTTGAACACTGAAGCTTTCTTT.

This clonotype was picked up many times. This chain uses TRBV7-3 with TRBJ2-5, with a weak D call TRBD2 (5 bases). There are 15 residues in the CDR3. Germline V CDR1 and CDR2: SGHTA, FQGTGA. Deletions cut 2 bases from V and 0 bases from J, with 10 bases between. The CDR3: CASSLGSGYQETQYF. The CDR3 nucleotides read TGTGCCAGCAGCTTAGGGAGCGGATACCAAGAGACCCAGTACTTC. The whole variable domain, remainder taken from reference TRBV7-3 and TRBJ2-5, is GAGVSQTPSNKVTEKGKYVELRCDPISGHTALYWYRQSLGQGPEFLIYFQGTGAADDSGLPNDRFFAVRPEGSVSTLKIQRTERGDSAVYLCASSLGSGYQETQYFGPGTRLLVL.

The chain is built from TRBV28 and TRBJ1-2, with D perhaps TRBD1 (5 bases). The germline V gene encodes CDR1 MDHEN and CDR2 SYDVKM. Trimming removed 2 bases at V and 6 bases at J, with 13 bases between. The CDR3 covers 14 residues. The CDR3 DNA reads TGTGCCAGCAGTTTAGTCTCTGGGGCGGATGGCTACACCTTC. Translation: CASSLVSGADGYTF.

The V call is TRBV9, the J call TRBJ1-5, with 9 bases matching TRBD1. Unmatched junction bases numbered 10, after V lost 4 bases and J lost 5 bases. Germline-derived CDR1 and CDR2 are SGDLS and YYNGEE. The CDR3 runs 16 residues. The CDR3 DNA reads TGTGCCAGCAGCCCATCCGGGACAGGGATCGATCAGCCCCAGCATTTT. Protein sequence: CASSPSGTGIDQPQHF.

This clonotype was seen more than once but under ten times. Germline is not matched at one junction end, which may reflect a read error. The V call is TRBV24-1, the J call TRBJ2-5; weak D call: TRBD2 (6 bases). This CDR3 contains 16 residues. Germline V gene data show CDR1 as KGHDR and CDR2 as SFDVKD. CDR3 DNA sequence: TGTGCCACCAGTGATTCCTTTGCGGGGATACAAGAGGCCCAGTACTTC. Translating it yields CATSDSFAGIQEAQYF.

The table lists this clonotype with many counts. The chain recombines TRBV6-2 or TRBV6-3 with TRBJ2-1; D ambiguous. V was trimmed by 2 bases and J by 0 bases, leaving 5 bases between them. The CDR3 has 14 residues. CDR1 MNHEY and CDR2 SVGEGT come from the germline V gene. The chain's CDR3 is CASSYDSSYNEQFF. The CDR3 DNA reads as TGTGCCAGCAGTTACGACTCCTCCTACAATGAGCAGTTCTTC.

This clonotype was seen only a few times. Just one base apart from a much larger clone, this may be a read error. The chain is built from TRBV10-3 and TRBJ2-5; D might be TRBD1 (6 bases). Germline V gene sequence: CDR1 ENHRY, CDR2 SYGVKD. CDR3 length equals 12 residues. This CDR3 reads CACGQSQEAQYF. The CDR3 DNA sequence: TGTGCCTGCGGACAGTCCCAAGAGGCCCAGTACTTC.

V gene TRBV19 combines with J gene TRBJ2-2; D possibly corresponds to TRBD2 (6 bases). The V gene lost 8 bases and the J gene lost 2 bases, with 15 bases spanning the gap. CDR1 is LNHDA and CDR2 is SQIVND in the germline V gene (reference sequence). This CDR3 region has 15 residues. The CDR3 bases are TGTGCCAGTTCGGGGAGGCAGAGCAACACCGGGGAGCTGTTTTTT. Translating gives CASSGRQSNTGELFF. The entire variable domain, with the rest obtained from reference TRBV19 and TRBJ2-2, is as follows: DGGITQSPKYLFRKEGQNVTLSCEQNLNHDAMYWYRQDPGQGLRLIYYSQIVNDFQKGDIAEGYSVSREKKESFPLTVTSAQKNPTAFYLCASSGRQSNTGELFFGEGSRLTVL.

This clonotype has a single count. The chain recombines TRBV18 with TRBJ2-1; D is unclear. The CDR3 loop spans 14 amino acids. Trimming removed 6 bases at V and 2 bases at J, with 11 bases between. CDR1 is KGHSH, CDR2 LQKENI, per germline. CDR3 in DNA: TGTGCCAGCTCCGGTGACCCAACCTACAATGAGCAGTTCTTC. Translating gives CASSGDPTYNEQFF. Looking up the rest from reference TRBV18 and TRBJ2-1 gives the full variable domain: NAGVMQNPRHLVRRRGQEARLRCSPMKGHSHVYWYRQLPEEGLKFMVYLQKENIIDESGMPKERFSAEFPKEGPSILRIQQVVRGDSAAYFCASSGDPTYNEQFFGPGTRLTVL.

The gene calls are TRBV6-5 and TRBJ1-1; D not certain. Looked up from germline, CDR1 is MNHEY and CDR2 is SVGAGI. CDR3 length: 13 residues. Between the trimmed V and J ends, which lost 2 bases and 2 bases, there was a span of 6 bases. The CDR3 DNA is TGTGCCAGCAGTTACGAGCTCAACACTGAAGCTTTCTTT. It encodes CASSYELNTEAFF.

The genes are TRBV12-3 or TRBV12-4 and TRBJ1-1, with unresolved D. V was trimmed by 2 bases and J by 6 bases, leaving 7 bases between them. CDR3 size: 12 residues. The CDR3 region is CASSLSVSEAFF. CDR3 sequence (DNA): TGTGCCAGCAGTTTAAGTGTCTCTGAAGCTTTCTTT.

As concerns this clonotype: One base away lies a much larger clone, so this may be a sequencing read error. The chain has TRBV27 and TRBJ2-1; D is uncertain. Germline V lookup: CDR1 MNHEY, CDR2 SMNVEV (reference sequence). The CDR3 extends over 13 amino acids. Trimming took 3 bases from V and 10 from J, leaving 13 bases between them. The CDR3 loop reads CASSLRKVGEQFF. CDR3 nucleotide sequence: TGTGCCAGCAGTTTGCGGAAGGTGGGCGAGCAGTTCTTC.

The chain couples TRBV28 to TRBJ1-1; D unresolved. Deletions cut 6 bases from V and 1 base from J, with 15 bases between. From germline, CDR1 is MDHEN and CDR2 SYDVKM. This CDR3 is 15 amino acids long. CDR3 bases: TGTGCCAGCAGCACAACACGGGTGAGGAACACTGAAGCTTTCTTT. It specifies CASSTTRVRNTEAFF.

This clonotype was recorded at least ten times. The chain is built from TRBV12-3 or TRBV12-4 and TRBJ1-2, with 7 bases that match TRBD1. This CDR3 comprises 17 residues. The V gene end was trimmed by 6 bases and the J gene end by 0 bases; junction bases not matched to a gene: 13. The DNA of the CDR3 is TGTGCCAGCAGCCGCCCGGGACAGCGTGCTTCTAACTATGGCTACACCTTC. The encoded protein is CASSRPGQRASNYGYTF.

This rearrangement joins TRBV6-1 to TRBJ2-7, with 7 bases fitting TRBD1. The junction had 8 bases not matched to a gene; V was cut back by 2 bases and J by 4 bases. CDR3 size: 15 residues. Germline lookup yields CDR1 MNHNS and CDR2 SASEGT. The CDR3 nucleotides read TGTGCCAGCAGTGAAAGACAGGGCGGAATTTACGAGCAGTACTTC. This translates into CASSERQGGIYEQYF.

Ten or more counts support this clonotype. The genes are TRBV24-1 and TRBJ1-2; 10 nucleotides match TRBD1. There are 17 residues in the CDR3. With 5 bases clipped from V and 3 bases from J, the junction kept 11 bases outside the gene matches. Germline V gene sequence: CDR1 KGHDR, CDR2 SFDVKD. CDR3 DNA: TGTGCCACCAGTGCTTCACCCGGGACAGGGGATCACTATGGCTACACCTTC. Translated: CATSASPGTGDHYGYTF.

This clonotype appeared many times. V and J are TRBV5-1 and TRBJ1-4; TRBD1 might be the D (5 bases). V gave up 2 bases and J gave up 0 bases, with 11 bases separating them. This CDR3 has 16 amino acids. CDR1 and CDR2 from the germline V gene are SGHRS and YFSETQ. The CDR3 reads CASSLGQIATNEKLFF. The CDR3 DNA is TGCGCCAGCAGCTTAGGACAAATTGCAACTAATGAAAAACTGTTTTTT.

This clonotype has at least ten counts. The V and J genes are TRBV28 and TRBJ2-1, with 7 bases fitting TRBD1. The CDR3 is 16 amino acids. Unmatched junction bases numbered 9, after V lost 4 bases and J lost 3 bases. Germline CDR1 is MDHEN and CDR2 is SYDVKM. CDR3 protein: CASSSETGAFYNEQFF. The CDR3 DNA follows: TGTGCCAGCAGTTCTGAAACAGGGGCGTTCTACAATGAGCAGTTCTTC.